This T cell receptor beta chain derives from a study of blood T cell repertoires in COVID-19. TCRdb keeps only in-frame clones here, not all; method: immunoSEQ multiplex PCR. Among about 250,000 clones listed, approximately 90% were seen once. Trimming left V 0 bases short and J 2 bases short, with 10 bases between. Per the germline V gene, CDR1 is SGHTA and CDR2 is FQGNSA. This CDR3 is built from 15 residues. This receptor was taken from a woman between 50 and 59 years old who had recovered from COVID-19. The sequenced material came from PBMCs or T cells enriched from blood (not recorded which). The chain has TRBV7-2 and TRBJ1-2; no firm D call. The CDR3, as DNA: TGTGCCAGCAGCTTAGCGCCCCCGACAAACTATGGCTACACCTTC. It is translated as CASSLAPPTNYGYTF.